This TCR beta chain comes out of a study of graft-versus-host responses after intestinal transplantation. Study findings and constraints: Investigators detected GvH clones in recipient marrow, with some emerging earlier in ileum or blood. When patients had graft-donor T cell macrochimerism, their allografts held high graft-versus-host to host-versus-graft clonal ratios. Early post-transplant HvG declines tracked with peak circulating GvH clone levels.

This clone showed up just a few times. Trimming removed 2 bases from V and 7 bases from J; junction bases left unmatched: 3. Germline V gene data show CDR1 as MGHDK and CDR2 as SYGVNS. The CDR3 is made up of 15 amino acids. Profiling relied on immunoSEQ multiplex PCR, and the TCRdb table lists in-frame clones only, not all of them. The sample consists of 15,000 to 19,000 clones, roughly 35% of them appearing once. Dividing CFSE-low CD3+CD4+ and CD3+CD8+ responders were isolated by sorting after the reaction. The receptor comes from a human patient who received an intestinal transplant. The V and J genes are TRBV25-1 and TRBJ1-6; 9 bases align to TRBD1. This specimen consisted of alloreactive CD4+ T cells from a mixed lymphocyte reaction culture, obtained before intestinal transplant. Subset indicated: CFSE-low proliferating T cells sorted from roughly six-day pre-transplant mixed lymphocyte reaction (GvH or HvG direction). CDR3 sequence: CASSEVDRGNSPLHF. CDR3 nucleotide sequence: TGTGCCAGCAGTGAAGTCGACAGGGGGAATTCACCCCTCCACTTT.